This TCR beta chain was sequenced in a study of shared T cell receptors in the human thymus. The data were produced by immunoSEQ multiplex PCR, yet TCRdb's version contains in-frame clones alone and is incomplete. The sample yields over 650,000 clones, around 87% seen once. The germline V gene encodes CDR1 SNHLY and CDR2 FYNNEI. The CDR3 consists of 17 residues. With 1 base clipped from V and 6 bases from J, the junction kept 9 bases outside the gene matches. In addition, the sample was reused for a study of human thymus T cells.

The chain links TRBV2 to TRBJ1-4; 9 bases are a match to TRBD1. Sequencing was done on a sample of thymocytes. The TCR originated in a boy in the first two years of life with a congenital heart defect. CDR3 bases: TGTGCCAGCAGTGAAGTCCCGGGACAGGGAGGGGATGAAAAACTGTTTTTT. This codes for CASSEVPGQGGDEKLFF.